Listed below are T cell receptor beta chains from one sample, sequenced in a study of T cell repertoires in cytomegalovirus infection. TCRdb re-called the reads with MiXCR, one entry per CDR3 protein. The sample has under 90,000 distinct CDR3 sequences, roughly half seen once. The antigens these receptors bind are not known. The specimen comprised CD8+ T cells from cultured PBMCs, sampled from culture after CMV antigen stimulation. The receptors originated from a human donor in good health (CMV status not recorded). Some clones in this sample may be carry-over from other donors' samples. Both conserved end residues are part of each CDR3. D genes are given only for firm matches. Not all rows give a size; the values are once, few, many and, for expanded clones, a class.

V	J	size	length	D	CDR3	DNA
TRBV19	TRBJ2-1	few	18	TRBD2	CASSMGYLAGGIYNEQFF	TGTGCCAGTAGTATGGGCTACCTAGCGGGAGGTATCTACAATGAGCAGTTCTTC
TRBV7-2	TRBJ2-1	NA	15	NA	CASSLGLARNNEHFF	TGTGCCAGCAGCTTAGGCCTAGCGAGGAACAATGAGCATTTCTTC
TRBV28	TRBJ2-3	few	19	TRBD2	CASSRGSGSGVVSTDTQYF	TGTGCCAGCAGTCGCGGCAGCGGGAGTGGGGTGGTTAGCACAGATACGCAGTATTTT
TRBV6-6	TRBJ2-7	NA	19	NA	CASSYPPGSVGEKRYEQYF	TGTGCCAGCAGTTACCCCCCGGGGTCCGTGGGGGAAAAACGCTACGAGCAGTACTTC
TRBV6-6	TRBJ2-1	NA	19	TRBD2	CASSAGVGGGDSVYNEQFF	TGTGCCAGCAGTGCAGGGGTAGGCGGGGGGGACTCCGTATACAATGAGCAGTTCTTC
TRBV13	TRBJ2-1	NA	18	TRBD2	CASSTRASGSIWDNEQFF	TGTGCCAGCAGCACAAGGGCTAGCGGGTCAATCTGGGACAATGAGCAGTTCTTC
TRBV11-3	TRBJ2-2	NA	17	TRBD2	CASSPPVGAGVTGELFF	TGTGCCAGCAGCCCCCCCGTAGGAGCGGGAGTCACCGGGGAGCTGTTTTTT
TRBV6-5	TRBJ2-7	NA	13	NA	CASRNRTAYEQYF	TGTGCCAGCAGAAACAGGACAGCCTACGAGCAGTACTTC
TRBV24-1	TRBJ2-1	NA	18	TRBD2	CATSHAGYVAGSYNEQFF	TGTGCCACCAGTCACGCAGGGTATGTAGCGGGTTCCTACAATGAGCAGTTCTTC
TRBV7-8	TRBJ2-3	few	15	NA	CASSLYTGTPDTQYF	TGTGCCAGCAGCTTATATACAGGGACCCCAGATACGCAGTATTTT
TRBV4-2	TRBJ2-7	NA	17	TRBD2	CASSQGETSGRAGEQYF	TGTGCCAGCAGCCAAGGCGAGACTAGCGGGAGGGCAGGCGAGCAGTACTTC
TRBV6-1	TRBJ2-7	NA	13	NA	CASSDSRRYEQYF	TGTGCCAGCAGTGACTCGCGTCGCTACGAGCAGTACTTC
TRBV6-6	TRBJ2-3	NA	15	NA	CASSYSPAVKDTQYF	TGTGCCAGCAGTTACTCTCCGGCAGTGAAAGATACGCAGTATTTT
TRBV6-5	TRBJ2-3	few	16	TRBD2	CASSQAVGGETDTQYF	TGTGCCAGCAGCCAGGCTGTGGGGGGGGAGACAGATACGCAGTATTTT
TRBV7-4	TRBJ2-2	NA	14	NA	CASGGARNTGELFF	TGTGCCAGCGGGGGGGCCAGGAACACCGGGGAGCTGTTTTTT
TRBV6-5	TRBJ2-3	NA	16	NA	CASSYLGQEVTDTQYF	TGTGCCAGCAGTTACCTGGGGCAGGAAGTAACAGATACGCAGTATTTT
TRBV5-6	TRBJ2-1	NA	15	NA	CASSPWYFSYNEQFF	TGTGCCAGCAGCCCATGGTACTTCTCCTACAATGAGCAGTTCTTC
TRBV18	TRBJ1-5	NA	16	NA	CASSQTTWHSNQPQHF	TGTGCCAGCTCCCAGACCACGTGGCACAGCAATCAGCCCCAGCATTTT
TRBV7-4	TRBJ2-1	NA	15	NA	CASSFRGDPYNEQFF	TGTGCCAGCAGCTTTAGGGGGGACCCCTACAATGAGCAGTTCTTC
TRBV11-2	TRBJ2-2	NA	15	NA	CASIPSGWGTGELFF	TGTGCCAGCATCCCGTCGGGGTGGGGCACCGGGGAGCTGTTTTTT
TRBV5-1	TRBJ2-7	NA	14	TRBD1	CASSQWTGTYEQYF	TGCGCCAGCAGCCAATGGACAGGGACCTACGAGCAGTACTTC
TRBV12-3/TRBV12-4	TRBJ2-3	few	14	TRBD1	CASSSWDRVDTQYF	TGTGCCAGCAGTTCCTGGGACAGGGTTGATACGCAGTATTTT
TRBV7-9	TRBJ2-7	NA	15	NA	CASSPGRERPYEQYF	TGTGCCAGCAGCCCCGGCAGGGAGCGCCCCTACGAGCAGTACTTC
TRBV27	TRBJ1-5	NA	14	NA	CASSLWGGDQPQHF	TGTGCCAGCAGTTTATGGGGGGGGGATCAGCCCCAGCATTTT
TRBV6-5	TRBJ1-2	few	15	TRBD1	CASSLYRDRVGGYTF	TGTGCCAGCAGTCTATATAGGGACAGGGTTGGCGGCTACACCTTC
TRBV12-5	TRBJ1-5	NA	16	NA	CASLGGRGYDNQPQHF	TGTGCTAGTCTTGGGGGAAGGGGATACGACAATCAGCCCCAGCATTTT
TRBV27	TRBJ2-1	NA	18	TRBD2	CASSFWTSGDPSGNEQFF	TGTGCCAGCAGTTTCTGGACTAGCGGAGACCCGAGTGGCAATGAGCAGTTCTTC
TRBV6-1	TRBJ2-1	NA	14	TRBD2	CASTSLAGLNEQFF	TGTGCCAGCACCTCACTAGCGGGGCTGAATGAGCAGTTCTTC
TRBV9	TRBJ2-3	NA	15	NA	CASSVAGSAGNTQYF	TGTGCCAGCAGCGTAGCCGGATCGGCGGGGAATACGCAGTATTTT
TRBV6-1	TRBJ1-4	NA	15	NA	CASSGGQGTNEKLFF	TGTGCCAGCAGTGGGGGGCAGGGCACTAATGAAAAACTGTTTTTT
TRBV28	TRBJ1-1	NA	14	NA	CASSLGGANTEAFF	TGTGCCAGCAGTTTAGGTGGGGCGAACACTGAAGCTTTCTTT
TRBV7-6	TRBJ2-5	few	17	TRBD2	CASSLRTSGGTPETQYF	TGTGCCAGCAGCTTGAGGACTAGCGGGGGTACCCCAGAGACCCAGTACTTC